This TCR beta chain was identified during a study of T cell repertoires in cytomegalovirus infection. Looking at the study overall: Through public TCR beta signatures, both CMV infection and matching HLA type were indicated.

The CDR3 sequence is 14 residues long. Per germline, CDR1 SGDLS and CDR2 YYNGEE. With respect to this clonotype: The antigen is undetermined. A junction boundary mismatches the germline segment, possibly from a read error.

TCRdb called the reads again in MiXCR, with one record for every CDR3 protein. In the table there are some 920,000 distinct CDR3 sequences, 30% to 40% of which are singletons. General study points: The ex vivo response was dominated by HLA-C-restricted CMV-specific TCR beta clonotypes. Public TCR beta family frequency separated CMV-and-HLA carriers, including in an independent cohort.

The material was cultured CD8+ T cells from PBMCs, obtained from culture after CMV antigen stimulation. The chain carries TRBV9 and TRBJ1-2, with a weak D call TRBD1 (5 bases). This clonotype was obtained from a human donor in good health (CMV status not recorded). Some clones in this sample may be carry-over from other donors' samples. CDR3 sequence (DNA): TGTGCCAGCTTTAACCCCCTGGAGGGGCATGGCTACGCCTTC. Protein sequence: CASFNPLEGHGYAF.